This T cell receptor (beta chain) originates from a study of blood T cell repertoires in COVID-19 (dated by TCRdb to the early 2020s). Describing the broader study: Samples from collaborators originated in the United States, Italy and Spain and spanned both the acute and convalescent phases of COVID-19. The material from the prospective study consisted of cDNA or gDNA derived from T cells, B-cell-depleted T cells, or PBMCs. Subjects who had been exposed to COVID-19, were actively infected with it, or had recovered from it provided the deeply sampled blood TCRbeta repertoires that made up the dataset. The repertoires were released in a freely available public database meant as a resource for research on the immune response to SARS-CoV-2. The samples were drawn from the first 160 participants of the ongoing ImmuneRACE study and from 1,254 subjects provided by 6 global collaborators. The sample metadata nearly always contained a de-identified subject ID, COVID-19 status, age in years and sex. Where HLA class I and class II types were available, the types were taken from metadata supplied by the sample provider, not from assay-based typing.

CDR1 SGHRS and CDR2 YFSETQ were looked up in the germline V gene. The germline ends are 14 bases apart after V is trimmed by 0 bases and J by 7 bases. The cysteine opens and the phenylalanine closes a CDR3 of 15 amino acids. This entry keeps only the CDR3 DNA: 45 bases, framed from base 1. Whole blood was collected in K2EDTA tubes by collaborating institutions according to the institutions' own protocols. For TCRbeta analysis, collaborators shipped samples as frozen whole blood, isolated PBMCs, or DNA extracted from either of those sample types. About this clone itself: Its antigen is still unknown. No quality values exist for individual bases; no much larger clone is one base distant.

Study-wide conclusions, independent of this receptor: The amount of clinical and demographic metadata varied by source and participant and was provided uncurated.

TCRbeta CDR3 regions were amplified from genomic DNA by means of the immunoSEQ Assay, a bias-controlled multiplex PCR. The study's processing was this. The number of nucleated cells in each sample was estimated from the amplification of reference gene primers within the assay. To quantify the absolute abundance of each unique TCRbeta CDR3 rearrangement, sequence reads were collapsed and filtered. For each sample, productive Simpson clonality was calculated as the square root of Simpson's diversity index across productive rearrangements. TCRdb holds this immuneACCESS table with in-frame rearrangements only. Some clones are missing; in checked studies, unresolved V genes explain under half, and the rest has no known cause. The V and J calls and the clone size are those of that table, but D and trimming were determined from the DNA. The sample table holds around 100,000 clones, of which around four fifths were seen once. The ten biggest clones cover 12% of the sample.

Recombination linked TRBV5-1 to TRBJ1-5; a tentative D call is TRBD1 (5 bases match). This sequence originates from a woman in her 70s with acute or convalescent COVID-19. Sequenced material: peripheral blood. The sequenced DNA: TGCGCCAGCAGCTTGGAAGGAGGGGTAAGGCAGCCCCAGCATTTT. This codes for CASSLEGGVRQPQHF. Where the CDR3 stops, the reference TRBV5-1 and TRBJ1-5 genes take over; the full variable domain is KAGVTQTPRYLIKTRGQQVTLSCSPISGHRSVSWYQQTPGQGLQFLFEYFSETQRNKGNFPGRFSGRQFSNSRSEMNVSTLELGDSALYLCASSLEGGVRQPQHFGDGTRLSIL.